The 2 T cell receptor beta chains given below trace back to one sample, sequenced in a study of blood T cells in healthy people across ages. It was with a sample-barcoded 5' primer and a J-beta primer mix that a second PCR of about 6 to 12 cycles was run. TCRdb re-derived calls from the 5' RACE reads in MiXCR, one entry per CDR3 protein. In the table there are 450,000 to 700,000 distinct CDR3 sequences, 27% of which are singletons. The sample was blood. These receptors originate from a woman aged 70-85 years in good health.

This clonotype was observed a few times. J is TRBJ2-1 and V is TRBV20-1; TRBD2 matches at 8 bases. This CDR3 is built from 14 residues. Per the germline V gene, CDR1 is DFQATT and CDR2 is SNEGSKA (reference sequence). Trimming removed 0 bases from V and 6 bases from J; junction bases left unmatched: 4. Here the CDR3 reads CSARDQRGPNEQFF. In nucleotides, the CDR3 is TGCAGTGCTAGAGATCAGCGGGGGCCCAATGAGCAGTTCTTC.

This clonotype was detected only a few times. V gene TRBV20-1 combines with J gene TRBJ1-2, with 9 nucleotides matching TRBD1. Per germline, CDR1 DFQATT and CDR2 SNEGSKA (reference sequence). This CDR3 has 15 residues. CDR3 region: CNSPGGWTGVDGYTF. Here the CDR3 DNA reads TGCAATTCTCCAGGGGGATGGACAGGGGTGGATGGCTACACCTTC.